This entry concerns a single T cell receptor (beta chain). Its antigen is currently unknown. Trimming stripped 7 bases from V and 0 bases from J, with 21 bases between. The CDR3 runs 17 residues. Germline V gene lookup returns CDR1 LGHDT and CDR2 YNNKEL (reference sequence). TCR alpha and TCR beta cDNA libraries with sample barcodes and UMIs came from 5'RACE using constant-segment primers. TCRdb fed the 5' RACE reads into MiXCR, producing one record per CDR3 protein. Of about 470,000 distinct CDR3 sequences listed, approximately 23% were seen once; the top ten hold around 13%. This sample was included in a study of T-cell memory formation after mild COVID-19. The study, taken as a whole, reports: Cross-reactive memory appears to have joined, as suggested by some responding clones showing up in pre-infection memory. Among CD4+ contracting clones, most were CM and EM, and CD8+ ones EMRA.

The sequenced material came from PBMCs or a T cell subset sorted from them (not recorded which). This clonotype originated in an adult woman who had mild COVID-19 (a few samples of this study predate the infection). Cell type and time point are not known. The chain uses TRBV3-1 and TRBJ1-1, with D possibly TRBD1 on 6 matching bases. The CDR3 reads CASTIGTMGGMNTEAFF. Here the CDR3 DNA reads TGTGCCAGCACCATAGGGACTATGGGGGGCATGAACACTGAAGCTTTCTTT.